This T cell receptor (beta chain) was identified during a study of T cells in Graves' hyperthyroidism and ophthalmopathy. Study findings and constraints: In blood, most of the thyroid clonotypes expanded above 0.001 were also present. Before onset, by a median of around six months, the model predicted ophthalmopathy.

Uncontrolled infection, other autoimmune disease, pregnancy or lactation excluded patients. Orbital computed tomography, thyroid ultrasound, serum thyroxine and TRAb, and clinical symptoms together informed the diagnoses. This clonotype was detected many times. Antigen unknown. TCR beta CDR3 regions were amplified from RNA. HTBI primers were employed in a first-round RT-PCR of the TCR CDR3. MiXCR, applied by TCRdb to the multiplex PCR reads, yields one record per CDR3 protein. Of roughly 700,000 distinct CDR3 sequences detected, 11% to 15% appear once; the ten largest clones hold roughly 10%. The CDR3 is 16 amino acids. V lost 1 base, J lost 5 bases, and 7 bases stayed unmatched. CDR1 is SGHAT, CDR2 FQNNGV, per germline.

The receptor was isolated from a woman between 18 and 29 years old with Graves' hyperthyroidism. The sequencing input was blood. The genes are TRBV11-2 and TRBJ2-1, with TRBD2 matching over 8 bases. CDR3 in DNA: TGTGCCAGCAGCTTAGGGGCTAGCGGGTGGGACAATGAGCAGTTCTTC. Translation gives CASSLGASGWDNEQFF.